A single sample is the source of the 13 T cell receptor beta chains below, sequenced in a study of tumor-infiltrating lymphocytes in oesophageal squamous cell carcinoma. TCRdb reanalysed the PCR reads using MiXCR and keeps one entry per CDR3 protein. The sample holds approximately 19,000 distinct CDR3 sequences; approximately 50% are singletons and the top ten take 23%. The sample consisted of esophageal tumor tissue. The receptors come from a male donor with esophageal squamous cell carcinoma.

This clonotype was seen more than once but under ten times. The V and J genes are TRBV30 and TRBJ2-5, with TRBD1 matching over 7 bases. The ends lost 4 bases at V and 11 bases at J; junction bases unmatched: 19. Germline V lookup: CDR1 GTSNPN, CDR2 SVGIG (reference sequence). The CDR3 is made up of 15 amino acids. CDR3 residues: CAWTLQGSTYNEQYF. For the CDR3, the DNA is TGTGCCTGGACCTTACAGGGGTCTACCTACAATGAGCAGTACTTC.

This clonotype was observed at least ten times. The gene calls are TRBV6-4 and TRBJ2-2; TRBD2 matches 14 bases. Germline V gene lookup returns CDR1 MRHNA and CDR2 SNTAGT. CDR3 length: 17 residues. The V gene end was trimmed by 0 bases and the J gene end by 7 bases; junction bases not matched to a gene: 4. The CDR3 DNA follows: TGTGCCAGCAGTGACTCTACGGGACTAGCGGGAGTCGGGGAGCTGTTTTTT. It is translated as CASSDSTGLAGVGELFF.

This chain links TRBV18 with TRBJ2-1; 8 bases align to TRBD1. This CDR3 comprises 20 residues. Germline trimming cut 3 bases from V and 0 bases from J; bases unmatched to any gene: 16. Germline-derived CDR1 and CDR2 are KGHSH and LQKENI. CDR3 protein: CASSPQNRGRRKSSYNEQFF. CDR3 DNA: TGTGCCAGCTCACCGCAAAACAGGGGGAGGAGGAAGAGCTCCTACAATGAGCAGTTCTTC. The variable domain in full, with the rest retrieved from reference TRBV18 and TRBJ2-1, is NAGVMQNPRHLVRRRGQEARLRCSPMKGHSHVYWYRQLPEEGLKFMVYLQKENIIDESGMPKERFSAEFPKEGPSILRIQQVVRGDSAAYFCASSPQNRGRRKSSYNEQFFGPGTRLTVL.

The chain is built from TRBV7-2 and TRBJ2-2; unclear D gene. V gave up 5 bases and J gave up 4 bases, with 11 bases separating them. From germline, CDR1 is SGHTA and CDR2 FQGNSA. The CDR3 runs 14 residues. The CDR3 coding sequence is TGTGCCAGCAGCCTGAGAGCTGTCACCGGGGAGCTGTTTTTT. Its protein product is CASSLRAVTGELFF.

The chain couples TRBV5-1 to TRBJ2-5, with a weak D call TRBD1 (6 bases). CDR1 is SGHRS, CDR2 YFSETQ, per germline. The CDR3 has 15 amino acids. V was pared by 5 bases and J by 4 bases, with 18 bases between. The CDR3 spells CASSSNDRRRETQYF. The CDR3 DNA reads as TGCGCCAGCAGTTCGAATGACAGGCGTAGAGAGACCCAGTACTTC. Full variable domain (outside the CDR3, taken from reference TRBV5-1 and TRBJ2-5): KAGVTQTPRYLIKTRGQQVTLSCSPISGHRSVSWYQQTPGQGLQFLFEYFSETQRNKGNFPGRFSGRQFSNSRSEMNVSTLELGDSALYLCASSSNDRRRETQYFGPGTRLLVL.

About this clonotype: Without the conserved terminal phenylalanine or tryptophan, this CDR3 likely stems from a read error. It is unclear where the CDR3 begins or ends on the DNA, so no DNA is shown, and the CDR3 is as TCRdb lists it. J is TRBJ2-7 and V is TRBV6-8; the table calls TRBD2, which could not be checked here. Germline values: CDR1 MNHGY, CDR2 SAAAGT. The CDR3 adds up to 15 amino acids, both ends counted. The CDR3 is CASSRGQSYGYTFGS.

The gene calls are TRBV6-5 and TRBJ1-1; tentative D call: TRBD1 (6 bases). In germline, CDR1 is MNHEY, CDR2 SVGAGI. V lost 5 bases, J lost 2 bases, and 9 bases lay in between. This CDR3 contains 13 residues. The CDR3 DNA sequence: TGTGCCAGCAGTCTACAGGGAAACACTGAAGCTTTCTTT. Translation: CASSLQGNTEAFF.

This clonotype has more than one count but fewer than ten. The rearrangement joins TRBV7-2 to TRBJ2-7; D may be TRBD2 (6 bases). Matching the DNA end better, TRBJ2-1 makes the J call doubtful. From germline, CDR1 is SGHTA and CDR2 FQGNSA. The CDR3 covers 15 residues. The CDR3 region is CASSLDNGGYNEQFF. Written as DNA, the CDR3 is TGTGCCAGCAGCTTAGACAACGGAGGGTATAATGAGCAGTTCTTC.

As for this clonotype: This likely comes from a read error, as the CDR3 has no conserved phenylalanine or tryptophan at its end. It is unclear where the CDR3 begins or ends on the DNA, so no DNA is shown, and the CDR3 is as TCRdb lists it. J is TRBJ1-6 and V is TRBV7-2. Germline CDR1 reads SGHTA; CDR2 reads FQGNSA. The CDR3 has 16 amino acids, counting both end residues. This CDR3 reads CASSPLPSTDTQYFGP.

The J gene is TRBJ2-2, the V gene TRBV6-8; D may be TRBD1 (6 bases). CDR3 length: 15 amino acids. CDR1 and CDR2 from the germline V gene are MNHGY and SAAAGT. V gave up 5 bases and J gave up 6 bases, with 16 bases separating them. The CDR3 nucleotides read TGTGCCAGCAGTCAAGAATACAGGGTTGCCGGGGAGCTGTTTTTT. It yields the protein CASSQEYRVAGELFF.

This clonotype occurred once. The chain uses TRBV7-2 and TRBJ2-3; possibly TRBD1 for D (6 bases). The J call may be incorrect, as the DNA end agrees better with TRBJ2-7. Germline V gene sequence: CDR1 SGHTA, CDR2 FQGNSA. The CDR3 totals 14 residues. The CDR3 reads CASSPTGNTYEQYF. Written as DNA, the CDR3 is TGTGCCAGCAGCCCAACAGGGAATACCTACGAGCAGTACTTC.

CDR3 sequence: CASTWFNTGELFF. CDR3 nucleotides: TGTGCCAGCACGTGGTTTAACACCGGGGAGCTGTTTTTT. The V and J genes are TRBV2 and TRBJ2-2; D remains ambiguous. V was pared by 7 bases and J by 2 bases, with 8 bases between. CDR1 is SNHLY, CDR2 FYNNEI, per germline. The CDR3 has 13 amino acids.

The J gene is TRBJ1-6, the V gene TRBV5-1; D is ambiguous. CDR1 and CDR2 (germline): SGHRS, YFSETQ. The CDR3 is made up of 13 amino acids. Trimming took 0 bases from V and 10 from J, leaving 8 bases between them. CDR3 protein: CASSLVTYSPLHF. CDR3 nucleotides: TGCGCCAGCAGCTTGGTGACATACTCACCCCTCCACTTT.